These 20 T cell receptor beta chains were all obtained from the same sample, sequenced in a study of regulatory T cells in long-lasting Graves disease. This sample's time point: newly diagnosed GD, antithyroid drugs for less than 3 months. PBMC-extracted RNA yielded the TCR library. Building of the TCR beta libraries involved iRepertoire HTBI primers and Arm-PCR of CDR3 regions. Using its own MiXCR run on the multiplex PCR reads, TCRdb lists one record per CDR3 protein. The data hold more than 300,000 distinct CDR3 sequences, with roughly a sixth observed a single time. Here the sequenced sample was peripheral blood mononuclear cells (PBMCs), taken at new diagnosis, from a patient treated with antithyroid drugs. The origin of the receptors is a female donor with Graves disease.

The table lists this clonotype with many counts. This chain links TRBV19 with TRBJ1-2; 7 bases agree with TRBD1. V was pared by 5 bases and J by 4 bases, with 10 bases of the junction left unmatched. Germline V gives CDR1 LNHDA, CDR2 SQIVND (reference sequence). The CDR3 extends over 15 amino acids. CDR3 region: CASSHRGGGVYGYTF. The CDR3 region has the DNA TGTGCCAGTAGTCACCGGGGAGGGGGCGTCTATGGCTACACCTTC.

The chain joins TRBV9 to TRBJ2-2, with TRBD2 matching 8 bases. Germline V gives CDR1 SGDLS, CDR2 YYNGEE. The V segment lost 3 bases and the J segment 2 bases; nucleotides outside the gene matches: 9. CDR3 length: 17 amino acids. CDR3 nucleotides: TGTGCCAGCAGCGGTTCTAAAGCGGGGGAAAACACCGGGGAGCTGTTTTTT. It codes for CASSGSKAGENTGELFF.

The chain has TRBV12-3 or TRBV12-4 and TRBJ2-5, with 8 bases lining up with TRBD1. The CDR3 has 14 residues. With 5 bases clipped from V and 8 bases from J, the junction kept 10 bases outside the gene matches. Written as DNA, the CDR3 is TGTGCCAGCAGTACCGGGACAGGACCCGATACCCAGTACTTC. Amino acid sequence: CASSTGTGPDTQYF.

The rearrangement joins TRBV12-3 or TRBV12-4 to TRBJ2-3, with D maybe TRBD1 (6 bases). V lost 7 bases and J lost 6, with 14 bases in between. CDR3 length: 13 amino acids. The CDR3 sequence: CASKRRQADTQYF. As DNA, the CDR3 is TGTGCCAGCAAGCGCAGACAGGCCGATACGCAGTATTTT.

This clonotype showed up many times. This chain links TRBV6-5 with TRBJ1-2; D gene ambiguous. V was pared by 4 bases and J by 3 bases, with 12 bases between. Germline CDR1 reads MNHEY; CDR2 reads SVGAGI. This CDR3 comprises 14 residues. The DNA of the CDR3 is TGTGCCAGCAGTTTTACTTTCGGGGACTATGGCTACACCTTC. Amino acids: CASSFTFGDYGYTF.

This rearrangement joins TRBV29-1 to TRBJ1-6, with TRBD1 identical over 7 bases. The germline gives CDR1 SQVTM, CDR2 ANQGSEA. The CDR3 covers 14 residues. With V trimmed by 7 bases and J by 7 bases, 10 bases remained unmatched. The CDR3 DNA sequence: TGCAGCGCGGGGGAAGGGACAGTGAATTCACCCCTCCACTTT. Amino acids: CSAGEGTVNSPLHF.

V gene TRBV20-1 combines with J gene TRBJ2-2; TRBD1 agrees at 8 bases. The CDR3 is 14 amino acids. Germline V lookup: CDR1 DFQATT, CDR2 SNEGSKA (reference sequence). V lost 4 bases, J lost 1 base, and 2 bases stayed unmatched. The CDR3 DNA is TGCAGTGCTAAAACAGGGGGGAACACCGGGGAGCTGTTTTTT. Its translation: CSAKTGGNTGELFF.

The V call is TRBV19, the J call TRBJ2-7, with TRBD1 identical over 7 bases. V shed 3 bases, J shed 0 bases, and the junction held 5 bases outside the gene matches. This CDR3 has 15 residues. Germline V CDR1 and CDR2: LNHDA, SQIVND (reference sequence). The CDR3 region has the DNA TGTGCCAGTAGTATTTCCGGGACAGTCTCCTACGAGCAGTACTTC. Amino acid sequence: CASSISGTVSYEQYF.

This clonotype was counted many times. The CDR3 region is CASSQRLAQDEQYF. In nucleotides, the CDR3 is TGTGCCAGCAGCCAACGACTAGCTCAGGACGAGCAGTACTTC. The chain uses TRBV3-1 and TRBJ2-7; TRBD2 matches at 7 bases. Germline CDR1 is LGHDT and CDR2 is YNNKEL (reference sequence). The CDR3 runs 14 residues. Losses at the gene ends were 2 bases for V and 5 bases for J; bases not matched to a gene: 6.

This clonotype was recorded at least ten times. The chain carries TRBV27 and TRBJ2-1; 12 bases are a match to TRBD1. The germline V gene has CDR1 MNHEY and CDR2 SMNVEV (reference sequence). With V trimmed by 5 bases and J by 6 bases, 5 bases remained unmatched. This CDR3 contains 15 residues. In DNA form, the CDR3 reads TGTGCCAGCAGTCCCCGGGACAGGGGGCCCAATGAGCAGTTCTTC. Its protein product is CASSPRDRGPNEQFF.

To note about this clonotype: This may stem from a read error, because a much larger clone lies one nucleotide away. CDR3 sequence (DNA): TGTGCCAGCAGATACCGAACAGGGGCCACAGATACGCAGTATTTT. Protein product: CASRYRTGATDTQYF. The chain joins TRBV6-5 to TRBJ2-3, with 7 nucleotides matching TRBD1. Germline-derived CDR1 and CDR2 are MNHEY and SVGAGI. Trimming at V came to 6 bases and at J to 2 bases, leaving 8 bases not matched to a gene. This CDR3 contains 15 residues.

This clonotype was detected ten times or more. One end of the junction fails to match germline, which may point to a read error. The V gene is TRBV5-1, the J gene TRBJ1-1; 10 nucleotides line up with TRBD1. Germline assignment: CDR1 SGHRS and CDR2 YFSETQ. The CDR3 runs 15 residues. CDR3 in DNA: TGTGCCAGCAGCGCGGGACAGGGGTCGAACACTGAAGCTTTCTTT. Protein product: CASSAGQGSNTEAFF.

J is TRBJ1-5 and V is TRBV5-1; 7 bases are shared with TRBD1. Germline V CDR1 and CDR2: SGHRS, YFSETQ. The CDR3 covers 15 residues. V gave up 5 bases and J gave up 0 bases; unmatched junction bases: 5. CDR3 DNA sequence: TGCGCCAGCAGTGAGCAGGGGGGTAGCAATCAGCCCCAGCATTTT. Translated, it gives CASSEQGGSNQPQHF. Drawing the rest from reference TRBV5-1 and TRBJ1-5, the complete variable domain is KAGVTQTPRYLIKTRGQQVTLSCSPISGHRSVSWYQQTPGQGLQFLFEYFSETQRNKGNFPGRFSGRQFSNSRSEMNVSTLELGDSALYLCASSEQGGSNQPQHFGDGTRLSIL.

This clonotype was found a few times. J is TRBJ2-5 and V is TRBV7-9; the match to TRBD2 covers 8 bases. Trimming at V came to 2 bases and at J to 9 bases, leaving 8 bases not matched to a gene. The CDR3 totals 14 residues. Germline loops: CDR1 SEHNR, CDR2 FQNEAQ (reference sequence). CDR3 DNA: TGTGCCAGCAGCTTAATAGCGGGACCGGCGGCCCAGTACTTC. Translated: CASSLIAGPAAQYF.

This clonotype was detected ten times or more. This rearrangement joins TRBV28 to TRBJ1-1; no clear D. Germline V lookup: CDR1 MDHEN, CDR2 SYDVKM. This CDR3 comprises 14 residues. V lost 2 bases, J lost 1 base, and 8 bases lay in between. The CDR3 sequence is CASSLGLWNTEAFF. The CDR3 bases are TGTGCCAGCAGTTTAGGGTTGTGGAACACTGAAGCTTTCTTT.

This clonotype came up many times. This sequence joins TRBV19 and TRBJ1-5, with TRBD1 as a possible D gene (6 bases). The CDR3 spans 14 residues. The V gene lost 4 bases and the J gene lost 4 bases, with 11 bases spanning the gap. Germline-derived CDR1 and CDR2 are LNHDA and SQIVND (reference sequence). The CDR3 DNA reads TGTGCCAGTAGTAGGGGGCTAGGAAATCAGCCCCAGCATTTT. This gives the protein CASSRGLGNQPQHF.

The CDR3 region is CASSRGQMSTEAFF. The CDR3 DNA sequence: TGCGCCAGCAGCCGCGGACAGATGAGCACTGAAGCTTTCTTT. The chain combines TRBV4-1 with TRBJ1-1; the D gene is possibly TRBD1 (6 bases). Trimming pared 4 bases from V and 4 bases from J, leaving 13 bases between. The germline gives CDR1 MGHRA, CDR2 YSYEKL. There are 14 residues in the CDR3.

This clonotype has more than one count but fewer than ten. The chain employs TRBV7-9 and TRBJ2-1, with 9 bases aligning to TRBD2. Losses at the gene ends were 5 bases for V and 8 bases for J; bases not matched to a gene: 13. From germline, CDR1 is SEHNR and CDR2 FQNEAQ (reference sequence). This CDR3 has 16 amino acids. CDR3 sequence reads: CASSPRGGRGRDEQFF. As DNA, the CDR3 is TGTGCCAGCAGCCCGCGGGGGGGCAGGGGTCGCGATGAGCAGTTCTTC.

This clonotype showed up just a few times. The V gene is TRBV7-9, the J gene TRBJ2-6; 11 nucleotides line up with TRBD2. CDR1 SEHNR and CDR2 FQNEAQ come from the germline V gene (reference sequence). J was trimmed by 0 bases and V by 2 bases; bases with no gene match: 3. The length of the CDR3 is 18 residues. The CDR3 DNA reads TGTGCCAGCAGCTTAAGACTAGCGGGGTTCTCTGGGGCCAACGTCCTGACTTTC. It codes for CASSLRLAGFSGANVLTF.

A note on this clonotype: A much larger clone is a single base away; this may be a read error. The V and J genes are TRBV28 and TRBJ1-2; 7 bases fit TRBD1. Germline-derived CDR1 and CDR2 are MDHEN and SYDVKM. This CDR3 spans 12 amino acids. The CDR3 here is CVSSSQGDGYTF. In DNA, the CDR3 is TGTGTCAGCAGTTCCCAGGGGGATGGCTACACCTTC.